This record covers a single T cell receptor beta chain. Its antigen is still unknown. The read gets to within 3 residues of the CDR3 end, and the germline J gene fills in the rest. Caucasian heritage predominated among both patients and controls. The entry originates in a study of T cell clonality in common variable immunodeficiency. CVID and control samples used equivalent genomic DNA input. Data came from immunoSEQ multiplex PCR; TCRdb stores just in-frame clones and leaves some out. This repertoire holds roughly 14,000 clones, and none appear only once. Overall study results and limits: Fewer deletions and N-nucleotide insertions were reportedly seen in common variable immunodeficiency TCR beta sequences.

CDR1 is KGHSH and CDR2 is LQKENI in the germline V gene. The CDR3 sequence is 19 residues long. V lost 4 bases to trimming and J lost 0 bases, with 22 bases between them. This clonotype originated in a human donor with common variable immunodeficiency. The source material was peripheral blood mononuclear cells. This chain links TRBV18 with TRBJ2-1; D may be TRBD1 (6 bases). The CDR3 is CASSRPKTGTTSSYNEQFF. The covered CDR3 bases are TGTGCCAGCTCACGCCCAAAGACCGGGACAACGAGCTCCTACAATGAG. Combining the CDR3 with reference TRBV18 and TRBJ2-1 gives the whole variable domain NAGVMQNPRHLVRRRGQEARLRCSPMKGHSHVYWYRQLPEEGLKFMVYLQKENIIDESGMPKERFSAEFPKEGPSILRIQQVVRGDSAAYFCASSRPKTGTTSSYNEQFFGPGTRLTVL.